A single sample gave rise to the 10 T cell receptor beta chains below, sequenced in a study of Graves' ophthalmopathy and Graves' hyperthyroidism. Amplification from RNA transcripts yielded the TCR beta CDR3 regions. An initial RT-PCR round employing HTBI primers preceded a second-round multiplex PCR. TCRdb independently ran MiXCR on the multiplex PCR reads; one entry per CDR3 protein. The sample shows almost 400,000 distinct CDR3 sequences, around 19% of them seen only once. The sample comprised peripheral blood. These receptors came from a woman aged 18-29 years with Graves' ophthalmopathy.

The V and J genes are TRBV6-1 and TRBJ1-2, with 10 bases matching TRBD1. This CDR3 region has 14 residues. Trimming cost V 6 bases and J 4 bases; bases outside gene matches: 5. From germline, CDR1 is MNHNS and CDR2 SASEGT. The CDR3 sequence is CASRGQGLFYGYTF. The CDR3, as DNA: TGTGCCAGCAGGGGACAGGGGCTTTTCTATGGCTACACCTTC.

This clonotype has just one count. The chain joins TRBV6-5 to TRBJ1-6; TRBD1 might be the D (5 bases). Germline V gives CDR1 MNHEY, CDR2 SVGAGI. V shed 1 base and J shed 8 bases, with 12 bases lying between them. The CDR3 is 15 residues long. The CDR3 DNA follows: TGTGCCAGCAGTTACTGGGGCCCGATGGATTCACCCCTCCACTTT. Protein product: CASSYWGPMDSPLHF.

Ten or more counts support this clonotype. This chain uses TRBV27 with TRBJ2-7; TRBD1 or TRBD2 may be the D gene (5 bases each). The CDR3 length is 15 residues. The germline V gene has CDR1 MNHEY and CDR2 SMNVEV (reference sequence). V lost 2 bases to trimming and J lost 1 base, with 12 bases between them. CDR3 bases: TGTGCCAGCAGTTTAGCGACGGGGCGTTCCTACGAGCAGTACTTC. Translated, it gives CASSLATGRSYEQYF.

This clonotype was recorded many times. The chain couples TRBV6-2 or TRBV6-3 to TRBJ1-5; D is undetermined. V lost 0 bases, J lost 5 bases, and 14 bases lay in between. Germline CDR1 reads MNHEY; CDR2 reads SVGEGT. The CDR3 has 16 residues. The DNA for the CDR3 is TGTGCCAGCAGTTACTCGGGTGCTTATTTGTATCAGCCCCAGCATTTT. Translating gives CASSYSGAYLYQPQHF.

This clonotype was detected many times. The CDR3 region has the DNA TGTGCCGCGCGGTTTTCCGGGGAGCTGTTTTTT. Its protein is CAARFSGELFF. The rearrangement joins TRBV6-2 or TRBV6-3 to TRBJ2-2; D not certain. Trimming stripped 11 bases from V and 6 bases from J, with 10 bases between. The germline V gene has CDR1 MNHEY and CDR2 SVGEGT. The CDR3 sequence is 11 residues long.

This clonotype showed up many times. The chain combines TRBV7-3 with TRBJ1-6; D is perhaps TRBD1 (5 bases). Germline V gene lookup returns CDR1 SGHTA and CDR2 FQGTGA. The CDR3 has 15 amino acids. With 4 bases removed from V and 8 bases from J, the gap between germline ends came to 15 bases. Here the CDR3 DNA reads TGTGCCAGCAGCTCCACCCCGGGGCCATATTCACCCCTCCACTTT. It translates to CASSSTPGPYSPLHF.

The CDR3 protein is CSARALGSVTDGYTF. The CDR3 region has the DNA TGCAGTGCTAGGGCTTTGGGTTCGGTAACGGATGGCTACACCTTC. This rearrangement joins TRBV20-1 to TRBJ1-2, with D unclear. Trimming shortened V by 3 bases and J by 6 bases, and 20 bases separated the two germline ends. The CDR3 is made up of 15 amino acids. Germline V gene lookup returns CDR1 DFQATT and CDR2 SNEGSKA (reference sequence).

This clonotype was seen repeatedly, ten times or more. The CDR3 coding sequence is TGTGCCAGCACCTCACGACTAGCGGGAGTTCCGAACACCGGGGAGCTGTTTTTT. It translates to CASTSRLAGVPNTGELFF. The rearrangement links TRBV12-3 or TRBV12-4 to TRBJ2-2; 12 bases are a match to TRBD2. The CDR3 extends over 18 amino acids. The V segment lost 7 bases and the J segment 0 bases; nucleotides outside the gene matches: 9.

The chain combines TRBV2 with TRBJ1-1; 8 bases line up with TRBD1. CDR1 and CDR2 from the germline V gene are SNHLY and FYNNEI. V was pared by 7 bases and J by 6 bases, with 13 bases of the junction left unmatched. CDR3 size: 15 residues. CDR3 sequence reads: CASTGADRVNPEAFF. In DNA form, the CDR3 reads TGTGCCAGCACCGGGGCGGACAGGGTGAATCCTGAAGCTTTCTTT.

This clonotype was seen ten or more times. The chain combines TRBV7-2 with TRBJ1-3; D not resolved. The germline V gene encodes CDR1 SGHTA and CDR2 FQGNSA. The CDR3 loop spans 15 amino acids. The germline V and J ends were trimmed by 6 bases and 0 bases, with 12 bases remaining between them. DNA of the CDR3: TGTGCCAGCAGAGATTTGGGAATCTCTGGAAACACCATATATTTT. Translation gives CASRDLGISGNTIYF.